The source of this TCR beta chain is a study of T cell repertoires in cytomegalovirus infection. Turning to the study itself: Recently identified HLA-C-restricted CMV epitopes were used, and well-studied HLA-B-restricted CMV epitopes were used as well. CMV infection together with matching HLA type was indicated by public TCR beta signatures.

Via MiXCR, TCRdb re-called the reads, giving one row per CDR3 protein. The sample comprises about 130,000 distinct CDR3 sequences, around 32% of which are singletons, and 45% to 55% rests with the top ten. This clonotype occurred a few times. The antigen is unknown. Study-wide findings and caveats: Totalled public TCR beta family frequency picked out people who carried CMV plus the relevant HLA. The ex vivo response was dominated by HLA-C-restricted CMV-specific TCR beta clonotypes.

The clonotype originates from a human donor in good health (CMV status not recorded). Some clones in this sample may be carry-over from other donors' samples. Sequencing was performed on CD8+ T cells from cultured PBMCs, taken from culture after CMV antigen stimulation.

The CDR3 is CASSPRTSGGALEETQYF. CDR3 bases: TGTGCCAGCAGCCCCCGGACTAGCGGGGGGGCTCTTGAAGAGACCCAGTACTTC. The chain uses TRBV11-3 and TRBJ2-5; 15 positions agree with TRBD2. The J segment lost 3 bases and the V segment lost 5 bases, leaving 10 bases of the junction unmatched. Germline CDR1 and CDR2: SGHNT and YENEEA. The CDR3 is made up of 18 amino acids.